The 24 T cell receptor beta chains reported below all come from one sample, sequenced in a study of OX40 agonist ivuxolimab in advanced cancers. Assay used: immunoSEQ multiplex PCR; TCRdb lists only in-frame clones, some missing. The data show tens of thousands of clones, with approximately 90% seen just once and approximately 12% held by the top ten. The sequencing used CD4+ or CD8+ T cells sorted from blood, collected in a trial of the OX40 agonist ivuxolimab. These TCRs come from an adult with an advanced solid tumor such as melanoma, head and neck, liver or kidney cancer.

This rearrangement joins TRBV4-1 to TRBJ2-7, with TRBD2 as a possible D gene (6 bases). Germline V lookup: CDR1 MGHRA, CDR2 YSYEKL. CDR3 length: 16 amino acids. Trimming took off 0 bases at V and 2 bases at J, with 14 bases between the two ends. This CDR3 reads CASSQDRDGTPYEQYF. As DNA, the CDR3 is TGCGCCAGCAGCCAAGATCGGGATGGGACTCCCTACGAGCAGTACTTC.

This clone has only one observation. Here the CDR3 DNA reads TGTGCCAGCAGTTACTCGTGGACCCTTGGGGATGAGCAGTTCTTC. Its translation is CASSYSWTLGDEQFF. The chain is built from TRBV6-5 and TRBJ2-1, with D hard to call. CDR1 is MNHEY, CDR2 SVGAGI, per germline. There are 15 residues in the CDR3. Trimming pared 0 bases from V and 8 bases from J, leaving 14 bases between.

This chain joins TRBV2 and TRBJ1-1; D uncertain. From germline, CDR1 is SNHLY and CDR2 FYNNEI. Trimming left V 4 bases short and J 0 bases short, with 6 bases between. The length of the CDR3 is 13 residues. The CDR3: CASSVLMNTEAFF. CDR3 bases: TGTGCCAGCAGTGTGCTAATGAACACTGAAGCTTTCTTT.

The genes are TRBV5-1 and TRBJ1-5; D might be TRBD1 (6 bases). Germline CDR1 and CDR2: SGHRS and YFSETQ. The CDR3 sequence is 14 residues long. Trimming shortened V by 2 bases and J by 5 bases, and 11 bases separated the two germline ends. DNA of the CDR3: TGCGCCAGCAGCTTACAGGGTGGTGATCAGCCCCAGCATTTT. Amino acid sequence: CASSLQGGDQPQHF.

This chain links TRBV19 with TRBJ2-1; 7 bases match TRBD2. This CDR3 spans 16 amino acids. Germline CDR1 reads LNHDA; CDR2 reads SQIVND (reference sequence). J was trimmed by 6 bases and V by 4 bases; bases with no gene match: 12. Here the CDR3 reads CASSTGGGSRSNEQFF. CDR3 coding DNA: TGTGCCAGTAGTACCGGGGGAGGGAGTAGGTCCAATGAGCAGTTCTTC.

The chain carries TRBV9 and TRBJ2-1; D not resolved. Per the germline V gene, CDR1 is SGDLS and CDR2 is YYNGEE. With 0 bases removed from V and 9 bases from J, the gap between germline ends came to 1 base. This CDR3 is built from 10 residues. The chain's CDR3 is CASSVGEQFF. In DNA, the CDR3 is TGTGCCAGCAGCGTAGGTGAGCAGTTCTTC. The variable domain in full, completed from reference TRBV9 and TRBJ2-1, reads DSGVTQTPKHLITATGQRVTLRCSPRSGDLSVYWYQQSLDQGLQFLIQYYNGEERAKGNILERFSAQQFPDLHSELNLSSLELGDSALYFCASSVGEQFFGPGTRLTVL.

The V and J genes are TRBV27 and TRBJ2-3, with 7 bases fitting TRBD1. Per the germline V gene, CDR1 is MNHEY and CDR2 is SMNVEV (reference sequence). This CDR3 has 16 residues. J gave up 5 bases and V 6 bases, and 14 bases lay outside the gene matches. CDR3 bases: TGTGCCAGCAGCCGCATACCGGGACAGAGTCAAGATACGCAGTATTTT. Translation: CASSRIPGQSQDTQYF.

V usage is TRBV5-1 and J usage is TRBJ2-1; D remains unclear. The germline V and J ends were trimmed by 7 bases and 5 bases, with 19 bases remaining between them. Germline CDR1 is SGHRS and CDR2 is YFSETQ. The CDR3 is 15 amino acids. In DNA form, the CDR3 reads TGCGCCAGCTCGATCACGAAACAACCGGACAATGAGCAGTTCTTC. Encoded protein: CASSITKQPDNEQFF.

This clone has just a few counts. The CDR3 loop is CASSPSGAGGGETQYF. DNA for the CDR3: TGCGCCAGCAGCCCGAGTGGGGCGGGAGGTGGGGAGACCCAGTACTTC. The rearrangement joins TRBV4-1 to TRBJ2-5; 8 bases are shared with TRBD2. With V trimmed by 4 bases and J by 5 bases, 12 bases remained unmatched. The CDR3 is 16 amino acids. Per germline, CDR1 MGHRA and CDR2 YSYEKL.

This clone was recorded once. The chain carries TRBV29-1 and TRBJ2-3; possibly TRBD1 or TRBD2 for D (5 bases each). The germline V and J ends were trimmed by 3 bases and 5 bases, with 21 bases remaining between them. Germline values: CDR1 SQVTM, CDR2 ANQGSEA. This CDR3 comprises 16 residues. The CDR3 sequence is CSVDGAADGPVDTQYF. The CDR3 region has the DNA TGCAGCGTTGACGGGGCGGCGGACGGACCTGTAGATACGCAGTATTTT.

The J gene is TRBJ2-5, the V gene TRBV28, with 9 bases lining up with TRBD1. The CDR3 runs 14 residues. CDR1 is MDHEN and CDR2 is SYDVKM in the germline V gene. V shed 5 bases, J shed 9 bases, and the junction held 10 bases outside the gene matches. The CDR3 DNA reads TGTGCCAGCAGTCAAGGACAGGGGAGCGGGGCCCAGTACTTC. It yields the protein CASSQGQGSGAQYF. Based on the CDR3 plus reference TRBV28 and TRBJ2-5, the full variable domain is DVKVTQSSRYLVKRTGEKVFLECVQDMDHENMFWYRQDPGLGLRLIYFSYDVKMKEKGDIPEGYSVSREKKERFSLILESASTNQTSMYLCASSQGQGSGAQYFGPGTRLLVL.

V and J are TRBV9 and TRBJ2-1; D unclear. This CDR3 spans 11 amino acids. CDR1 is SGDLS and CDR2 is YYNGEE in the germline V gene. The V gene lost 3 bases and the J gene lost 9 bases, with 7 bases spanning the gap. CDR3 residues: CASSEYGEQFF. The CDR3 nucleotides are TGTGCCAGCAGCGAGTACGGTGAGCAGTTCTTC.

DNA for the CDR3: TGTGCCAGCAGCCCGGGGGGTAAGCAAGAGACCCAGTACTTC. Its translation: CASSPGGKQETQYF. The chain combines TRBV7-9 with TRBJ2-5; 7 bases are shared with TRBD2. CDR3 length: 14 amino acids. Trimming removed 5 bases from V and 2 bases from J; junction bases left unmatched: 5. CDR1 is SEHNR, CDR2 FQNEAQ, per germline (reference sequence).

The chain combines TRBV5-1 with TRBJ2-1; 10 nucleotides agree with TRBD1. The CDR3 runs to 16 residues. J lost 7 bases, V lost 4 bases, and 11 bases had no gene match. The germline V gene encodes CDR1 SGHRS and CDR2 YFSETQ. CDR3 amino acids: CASSPSGQGLGNEQFF. For the CDR3, the DNA is TGCGCCAGCAGCCCCTCGGGACAGGGGTTGGGGAATGAGCAGTTCTTC.

CDR3 sequence: CASSNWGNQPQHF. Written as DNA, the CDR3 is TGTGCCAGCAGCAACTGGGGGAATCAGCCCCAGCATTTT. This chain uses TRBV5-5 with TRBJ1-5; tentative D call: TRBD1 (5 bases). Trimming removed 4 bases at V and 4 bases at J, with 9 bases between. The CDR3 spans 13 residues. Per the germline V gene, CDR1 is SGHKS and CDR2 is YYEKEE (reference sequence).

The chain combines TRBV5-1 with TRBJ1-4; no firm D call. The V and J ends lost 0 bases and 0 bases respectively, with 6 bases between them. The CDR3 loop spans 15 amino acids. The germline V gene encodes CDR1 SGHRS and CDR2 YFSETQ. The CDR3 reads CASSLGSSTNEKLFF. The CDR3 region has the DNA TGCGCCAGCAGCTTGGGCAGCTCAACTAATGAAAAACTGTTTTTT.

The chain employs TRBV14 and TRBJ1-1; possibly TRBD1 for D (5 bases). Trimming pared 2 bases from V and 1 base from J, leaving 11 bases between. The germline CDR1 and CDR2 sequences are SGHDN and FVKESK. This CDR3 comprises 15 residues. CDR3 DNA: TGTGCCAGCAGCCAAAACCAGGGCAGGAACACTGAAGCTTTCTTT. It specifies CASSQNQGRNTEAFF.

This sequence joins TRBV28 and TRBJ1-2; 8 bases line up with TRBD1. Germline V gene sequence: CDR1 MDHEN, CDR2 SYDVKM. V lost 6 bases and J lost 5; bases outside the gene matches: 5. This CDR3 has 13 residues. The CDR3 loop is CASSPRQGYGYTF. The CDR3 DNA reads TGTGCCAGCAGCCCTCGACAGGGGTATGGCTACACCTTC.

On this clone: An end of the junction does not agree with germline; a read error may underlie this. J is TRBJ1-1 and V is TRBV19; TRBD1 might be the D (6 bases). CDR3 size: 14 residues. CDR1 and CDR2 (germline): LNHDA, SQIVND (reference sequence). CDR3 in amino acids: CASSDRFKNTGAFF. In nucleotides, the CDR3 is TGTGCCAGTAGCGACAGGTTCAAGAACACTGGAGCTTTCTTT.

The J gene is TRBJ2-7, the V gene TRBV15; D may be TRBD1 (6 bases). V lost 4 bases to trimming and J lost 8 bases, with 24 bases between them. The CDR3 totals 16 residues. Germline values: CDR1 LNHNV, CDR2 YYDKDF (reference sequence). Written as DNA, the CDR3 is TGTGCCACCAGCAAGGACAGATCGCAGACCCACTCCCAGCAGTACTTC. Its translation: CATSKDRSQTHSQQYF.

This chain connects TRBV2 to TRBJ1-2, with no clear D. The CDR3 length is 14 residues. CDR1 SNHLY and CDR2 FYNNEI come from the germline V gene. The V and J ends lost 1 base and 8 bases respectively, with 14 bases between them. Here the CDR3 reads CASSEGGSIGGYTF. CDR3 sequence (DNA): TGTGCCAGCAGTGAAGGAGGGTCAATCGGCGGCTACACCTTC.

The CDR3 DNA follows: TGTGCCAGCTCACCAGTAAGAGGGAATCAGCCCCAGCATTTT. Translated, it gives CASSPVRGNQPQHF. J is TRBJ1-5 and V is TRBV18, with D uncertain. Per germline, CDR1 KGHSH and CDR2 LQKENI. CDR3 length equals 14 residues. Trimming shortened V by 2 bases and J by 4 bases, and 9 bases separated the two germline ends.

The V call is TRBV19, the J call TRBJ1-5, with D tentatively TRBD1 (5 bases). The germline V gene has CDR1 LNHDA and CDR2 SQIVND (reference sequence). V was clipped by 6 bases and J by 5 bases, with 17 bases between them. The CDR3 extends over 15 amino acids. CDR3 region: CASRTGTLHYQPQHF. The CDR3 nucleotides read TGTGCCAGTAGAACCGGGACCTTACATTATCAGCCCCAGCATTTT.

The chain is built from TRBV7-8 and TRBJ1-4, with a possible D match to TRBD1 (5 bases). Germline-derived CDR1 and CDR2 are SGHVS and FQNEAQ. The length of the CDR3 is 17 residues. V was trimmed by 0 bases and J by 0 bases, leaving 11 bases between them. CDR3 region: CASSLAFRGATNEKLFF. The CDR3 bases are TGTGCCAGCAGCTTAGCTTTCCGGGGCGCAACTAATGAAAAACTGTTTTTT.